Described below is a single T cell receptor (beta chain) sequence and its context. What it recognizes is unknown. This sequence may be a read error, since a much larger clone differs from it by one base. The CDR3 carries no conserved terminal phenylalanine or tryptophan, so it likely arises from a read error. The lymph nodes were axillary draining lymph nodes from breast cancer patients. J was trimmed by 8 bases and V by 3 bases; bases with no gene match: 7. Germline loops: CDR1 LNHDA, CDR2 SQIVND (reference sequence). The CDR3 runs to 15 residues. The data are from a study of breast tumors, draining lymph nodes, adjacent tissues. Study-wide findings and caveats: Tumor TCR diversity was below lymph nodes but above nontumor tissue.

TCRdb re-analysed the multiplex PCR reads in MiXCR, keeping a single row per CDR3 protein. The sample contains 150,000 to 200,000 distinct CDR3 sequences, approximately 30% of which appear only once. The chain joins TRBV19 to TRBJ2-1, with 10 bases lining up with TRBD1. The sequencing input was axillary lymph node tissue. The TCR was taken from a female donor with breast cancer. Some clones in this sample may be carry-over from other donors' samples. CDR3 sequence (DNA): TGTGCCAGTAGTATTCCGGGACAGGGGATCGATGAGCAGTTCTAC. This gives the protein CASSIPGQGIDEQFY.